What follows are 29 T cell receptor beta chains derived from one specimen sequenced in a study of cytomegalovirus exposure and HLA in healthy donors. The PCR was carried out with 60 Vbeta primers and 13 Jbeta primers. Measured with immunoSEQ multiplex PCR; TCRdb has only the in-frame clones, and not every one. The data show some 270,000 clones, around 80% seen once. The sample consisted of PBMCs. The receptors here all came from a girl aged 2 to 9 in good health and CMV-seronegative.

V is TRBV7-6 and J is TRBJ2-2, with 9 bases fitting TRBD2. There are 17 residues in the CDR3. V was clipped by 1 base and J by 7 bases; unmatched bases: 10. Germline V gene data show CDR1 as SGHVS and CDR2 as FNYEAQ. CDR3 sequence (DNA): TGTGCCAGCAGCTTAGGTCCGCGGGGGGGCCATGGCGGGGAGCTGTTTTTT. Amino acid sequence: CASSLGPRGGHGGELFF.

The chain has TRBV30 and TRBJ2-2; D not certain. Germline V gives CDR1 GTSNPN, CDR2 SVGIG (reference sequence). The CDR3 extends over 16 amino acids. The V gene lost 2 bases and the J gene lost 0 bases, with 13 bases spanning the gap. DNA of the CDR3: TGTGCCTGGAGTCCATCCTCCGTAGCGAACACCGGGGAGCTGTTTTTT. Protein: CAWSPSSVANTGELFF.

The genes are TRBV28 and TRBJ1-1; perhaps TRBD1 as D (5 bases). With 8 bases removed from V and 0 bases from J, the gap between germline ends came to 7 bases. This CDR3 has 12 residues. Germline-derived CDR1 and CDR2 are MDHEN and SYDVKM. The CDR3 nucleotides read TGTGCCAGCGACAGCGTGAACACTGAAGCTTTCTTT. It translates to CASDSVNTEAFF. The variable domain in full, with the rest retrieved from reference TRBV28 and TRBJ1-1, is DVKVTQSSRYLVKRTGEKVFLECVQDMDHENMFWYRQDPGLGLRLIYFSYDVKMKEKGDIPEGYSVSREKKERFSLILESASTNQTSMYLCASDSVNTEAFFGQGTRLTVV.

This chain uses TRBV9 with TRBJ2-3, with 10 bases lining up with TRBD1. With 3 bases clipped from V and 5 bases from J, the junction kept 12 bases outside the gene matches. The CDR3 runs 17 residues. Germline V gene sequence: CDR1 SGDLS, CDR2 YYNGEE. The CDR3 DNA is TGTGCCAGCAGCGGACCCCGGGACAGGGGTGGAGGAGATACGCAGTATTTT. It yields the protein CASSGPRDRGGGDTQYF.

V gene TRBV29-1 combines with J gene TRBJ2-3; TRBD2 agrees at 7 bases. Germline trimming cut 5 bases from V and 4 bases from J; bases unmatched to any gene: 9. Germline lookup yields CDR1 SQVTM and CDR2 ANQGSEA. The CDR3 spans 14 residues. CDR3 loop: CSVFSVGGSDTQYF. In nucleotides, the CDR3 is TGCAGCGTTTTCTCTGTCGGGGGGTCAGATACGCAGTATTTT.

The rearrangement joins TRBV2 to TRBJ2-5; D remains ambiguous. Trimming pared 4 bases from V and 5 bases from J, leaving 11 bases between. The CDR3 loop spans 13 amino acids. Germline V lookup: CDR1 SNHLY, CDR2 FYNNEI. CDR3 amino acids: CASSGTEAETQYF. The CDR3 DNA follows: TGTGCCAGCAGTGGAACAGAAGCTGAGACCCAGTACTTC.

The rearrangement uses TRBV7-8 and TRBJ1-3; the match to TRBD1 covers 9 bases. CDR3 length equals 16 residues. The J segment lost 0 bases and the V segment lost 6 bases, leaving 6 bases of the junction unmatched. CDR1 is SGHVS, CDR2 FQNEAQ, per germline. This CDR3 is CASSRLTGGSGNTIYF. DNA of the CDR3: TGTGCCAGCAGTCGATTGACAGGGGGCTCTGGAAACACCATATATTTT.

The genes are TRBV29-1 and TRBJ1-3; 7 nucleotides agree with TRBD1. V lost 8 bases to trimming and J lost 3 bases; unmatched junction nucleotides: 7. Germline V gene lookup returns CDR1 SQVTM and CDR2 ANQGSEA. The CDR3 runs to 13 residues. CDR3 loop: CSSDRVDGNTIYF. DNA for the CDR3: TGCAGCTCCGACAGGGTGGATGGAAACACCATATATTTT.

The gene calls are TRBV19 and TRBJ1-1; no firm D call. The CDR3 loop spans 13 amino acids. V lost 6 bases and J lost 4, with 12 bases in between. CDR1 is LNHDA, CDR2 SQIVND, per germline (reference sequence). The CDR3 DNA reads as TGTGCCAGTAGGGGCCTCTTCGTCACTGAAGCTTTCTTT. Its protein is CASRGLFVTEAFF. Full variable domain (remainder filled in from reference TRBV19 and TRBJ1-1): DGGITQSPKYLFRKEGQNVTLSCEQNLNHDAMYWYRQDPGQGLRLIYYSQIVNDFQKGDIAEGYSVSREKKESFPLTVTSAQKNPTAFYLCASRGLFVTEAFFGQGTRLTVV.

The CDR3 nucleotides are TGTGCCAGCAGCTATCAAAGGGGCACCGGGGAGCTGTTTTTT. This sequence encodes CASSYQRGTGELFF. The chain employs TRBV11-2 and TRBJ2-2; D perhaps matches TRBD1 (5 bases). Trimming removed 4 bases from V and 4 bases from J, with 10 bases in between. The CDR3 is made up of 14 amino acids. Germline V lookup: CDR1 SGHAT, CDR2 FQNNGV.

This sequence joins TRBV27 and TRBJ2-1; D remains ambiguous. Trimming stripped 2 bases from V and 6 bases from J, with 17 bases between. The germline CDR1 and CDR2 sequences are MNHEY and SMNVEV (reference sequence). The CDR3 loop spans 16 amino acids. The DNA for the CDR3 is TGTGCCAGCAGTTTAAGCATTGTAGCTCCACGCAATGAGCAGTTCTTC. It codes for CASSLSIVAPRNEQFF.

The chain has TRBV27 and TRBJ1-2; 7 bases map to TRBD1. The CDR3 spans 15 residues. Germline lookup yields CDR1 MNHEY and CDR2 SMNVEV (reference sequence). The V segment lost 11 bases and the J segment 5 bases; nucleotides outside the gene matches: 17. The CDR3: CAVWTGPPDFYGYTF. CDR3 bases: TGTGCCGTTTGGACAGGTCCTCCCGATTTTTATGGCTACACCTTC.

The chain has TRBV4-1 and TRBJ2-1; 8 bases are a match to TRBD2. This CDR3 has 14 residues. V gave up 6 bases and J gave up 4 bases; unmatched junction bases: 5. Germline V gene data show CDR1 as MGHRA and CDR2 as YSYEKL. CDR3 in DNA: TGCGCCAGCAGGGGCGGGGGGAATTACAATGAGCAGTTCTTC. Its protein is CASRGGGNYNEQFF.

The chain uses TRBV6-5 and TRBJ2-5; D may be TRBD1 (5 bases). Germline CDR1 and CDR2: MNHEY and SVGAGI. V dropped 0 bases and J dropped 4 bases, with 12 bases sitting between them. CDR3 length equals 15 residues. For the CDR3, the DNA is TGTGCCAGCAGTTACTCTGCCAGGGTGGGAGAGACCCAGTACTTC. This encodes CASSYSARVGETQYF.

The chain recombines TRBV4-1 with TRBJ2-1, with 9 bases identical to TRBD2. Per germline, CDR1 MGHRA and CDR2 YSYEKL. The J segment lost 6 bases and the V segment lost 3 bases, leaving 6 bases of the junction unmatched. This CDR3 is built from 15 residues. The CDR3 reads CASSHMAGGPNEQFF. In DNA form, the CDR3 reads TGCGCCAGCAGCCACATGGCGGGGGGGCCCAATGAGCAGTTCTTC.

This rearrangement joins TRBV7-9 to TRBJ1-2; perhaps TRBD1 as D (6 bases). V was cut by 5 bases and J by 2 bases, with 9 bases left in between. The CDR3 consists of 13 residues. Looked up from germline, CDR1 is SEHNR and CDR2 is FQNEAQ (reference sequence). The CDR3, as DNA: TGTGCCAGCAGCCCAGGACAGAACTATGGCTACACCTTC. Translated, it gives CASSPGQNYGYTF.

This clone turned up a few times. The V call is TRBV4-1, the J call TRBJ1-1, with 9 bases lining up with TRBD1. Germline values: CDR1 MGHRA, CDR2 YSYEKL. The J segment lost 4 bases and the V segment lost 3 bases, leaving 3 bases of the junction unmatched. This CDR3 has 14 amino acids. The CDR3 spells CASSQGQGFTEAFF. The CDR3 DNA reads TGCGCCAGCAGCCAGGGACAGGGATTCACTGAAGCTTTCTTT.

This clone has just a few counts. This chain uses TRBV30 with TRBJ1-6; TRBD1 matches 10 bases. The CDR3 spans 13 residues. In germline, CDR1 is GTSNPN, CDR2 SVGIG (reference sequence). With V trimmed by 7 bases and J by 7 bases, 4 bases remained unmatched. For the CDR3, the DNA is TGTGCCTTAGCGGGACAGGGGAATTCACCCCTCCACTTT. This encodes CALAGQGNSPLHF.

This chain connects TRBV6-5 to TRBJ2-5; the D gene is possibly TRBD1 (5 bases). From germline, CDR1 is MNHEY and CDR2 SVGAGI. The CDR3 sequence is 15 residues long. The V and J ends lost 2 bases and 3 bases respectively, with 13 bases between them. The CDR3 region is CASSYRGGFEETQYF. CDR3 DNA sequence: TGTGCCAGCAGTTACAGGGGTGGGTTCGAAGAGACCCAGTACTTC.

The chain is built from TRBV2 and TRBJ1-5; 7 nucleotides agree with TRBD1. With 6 bases clipped from V and 0 bases from J, the junction kept 8 bases outside the gene matches. The CDR3 has 16 residues. Germline V gives CDR1 SNHLY, CDR2 FYNNEI. The DNA for the CDR3 is TGTGCCAGCAGGGATCTGACAGGGCATAGCAATCAGCCCCAGCATTTT. Translating gives CASRDLTGHSNQPQHF.

This chain joins TRBV2 and TRBJ2-7; 9 bases map to TRBD1. The CDR3 is made up of 14 amino acids. J was trimmed by 2 bases and V by 7 bases; bases with no gene match: 6. From germline, CDR1 is SNHLY and CDR2 FYNNEI. The CDR3 region has the DNA TGTGCCAGCATTAGAGGGACAGGGCCCTACGAGCAGTACTTC. It specifies CASIRGTGPYEQYF.

The chain carries TRBV7-6 and TRBJ2-3, with a tentative D call TRBD2 (5 bases). With 5 bases removed from V and 0 bases from J, the gap between germline ends came to 15 bases. There are 16 residues in the CDR3. In germline, CDR1 is SGHVS, CDR2 FNYEAQ. CDR3 amino acids: CASSPNGRTSTDTQYF. The CDR3 DNA is TGTGCCAGCAGCCCAAACGGCAGGACTAGCACAGATACGCAGTATTTT.

V and J are TRBV7-9 and TRBJ1-4; D is ambiguous. The length of the CDR3 is 13 residues. V lost 1 base and J 9 bases, leaving 9 bases between the germline ends. Germline CDR1 reads SEHNR; CDR2 reads FQNEAQ (reference sequence). CDR3 region: CASSLERAKKLFF. CDR3 sequence (DNA): TGTGCCAGCAGCTTAGAGCGGGCTAAAAAACTGTTTTTT.

The J gene is TRBJ1-1, the V gene TRBV27; possibly TRBD1 for D (5 bases). From germline, CDR1 is MNHEY and CDR2 SMNVEV (reference sequence). The CDR3 totals 10 residues. The V and J ends lost 8 bases and 5 bases respectively, with 6 bases between them. In DNA form, the CDR3 reads TGTGCCAGCGGGGGGACTGAAGCTTTCTTT. The encoded protein is CASGGTEAFF.

V is TRBV7-6 and J is TRBJ2-1; tentatively, D is TRBD2 (5 bases). V lost 5 bases and J 6 bases, leaving 20 bases between the germline ends. CDR3 length: 16 residues. Per germline, CDR1 SGHVS and CDR2 FNYEAQ. CDR3 sequence (DNA): TGTGCCAGCAGCCGCAGAGGGAGCATCAACTCCAATGAGCAGTTCTTC. It translates to CASSRRGSINSNEQFF.

The chain recombines TRBV27 with TRBJ2-1; D gene uncertain. CDR1 and CDR2 from the germline V gene are MNHEY and SMNVEV (reference sequence). Between the trimmed V and J ends, which lost 6 bases and 14 bases, there was a span of 14 bases. The CDR3 consists of 11 residues. CDR3 nucleotides: TGTGCCAGCAGGCTCGGGTCCGCCGAGTTCTTC. This codes for CASRLGSAEFF.

This chain connects TRBV5-1 to TRBJ2-7; 10 bases match TRBD1. Germline CDR1 and CDR2: SGHRS and YFSETQ. V shed 3 bases and J 4 bases; nucleotides not matched to a gene: 4. The CDR3 is 14 amino acids. In DNA, the CDR3 is TGCGCCAGCAGCTCCGACAGGGGGCGGTACGAGCAGTACTTC. This gives the protein CASSSDRGRYEQYF.

This clone has a handful of counts. The chain employs TRBV25-1 and TRBJ2-5; 7 nucleotides match TRBD2. The J call may be faulty, since TRBJ2-7 better matches the DNA end. Per germline, CDR1 MGHDK and CDR2 SYGVNS. This CDR3 is built from 14 residues. The CDR3 nucleotides read TGTGCCAGCAGTGAGGGTCGGGGGGCCTACGAGCAGTACTTC. Amino acids: CASSEGRGAYEQYF.

This chain uses TRBV7-3 with TRBJ1-1; perhaps TRBD1 as D (5 bases). The CDR3 covers 13 residues. V lost 2 bases to trimming and J lost 6 bases, with 10 bases between them. Germline lookup yields CDR1 SGHTA and CDR2 FQGTGA. In DNA form, the CDR3 reads TGTGCCAGCAGCTTAGCGGCAGGGTCTGAAGCTTTCTTT. Its protein is CASSLAAGSEAFF.